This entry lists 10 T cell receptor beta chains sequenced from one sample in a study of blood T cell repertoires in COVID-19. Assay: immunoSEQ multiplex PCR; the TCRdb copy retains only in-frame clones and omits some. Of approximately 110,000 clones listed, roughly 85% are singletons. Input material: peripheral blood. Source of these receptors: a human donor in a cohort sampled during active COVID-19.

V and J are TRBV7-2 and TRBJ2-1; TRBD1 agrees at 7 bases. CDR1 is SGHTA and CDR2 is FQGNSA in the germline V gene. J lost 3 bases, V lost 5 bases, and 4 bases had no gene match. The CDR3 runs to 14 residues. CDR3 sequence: CASSGQAGYNEQFF. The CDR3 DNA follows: TGTGCCAGCAGCGGACAGGCAGGCTACAATGAGCAGTTCTTC. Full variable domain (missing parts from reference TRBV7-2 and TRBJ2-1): GAGVSQSPSNKVTEKGKDVELRCDPISGHTALYWYRQSLGQGLEFLIYFQGNSAPDKSGLPSDRFSAERTGGSVSTLTIQRTQQEDSAVYLCASSGQAGYNEQFFGPGTRLTVL.

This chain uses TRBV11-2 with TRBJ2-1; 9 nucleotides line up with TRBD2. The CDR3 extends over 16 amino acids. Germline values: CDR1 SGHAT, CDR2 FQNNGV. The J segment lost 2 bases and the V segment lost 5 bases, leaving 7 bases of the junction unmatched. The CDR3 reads CASSPILAGAYNEQFF. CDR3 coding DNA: TGTGCCAGCAGCCCCATTTTAGCGGGGGCCTACAATGAGCAGTTCTTC.

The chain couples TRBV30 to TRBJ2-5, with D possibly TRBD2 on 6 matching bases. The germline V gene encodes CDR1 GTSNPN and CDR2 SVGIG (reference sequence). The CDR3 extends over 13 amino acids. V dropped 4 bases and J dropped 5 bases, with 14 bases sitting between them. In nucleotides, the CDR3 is TGTGCCTGGACTATTGGAGGGGTCGAGACCCAGTACTTC. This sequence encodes CAWTIGGVETQYF.

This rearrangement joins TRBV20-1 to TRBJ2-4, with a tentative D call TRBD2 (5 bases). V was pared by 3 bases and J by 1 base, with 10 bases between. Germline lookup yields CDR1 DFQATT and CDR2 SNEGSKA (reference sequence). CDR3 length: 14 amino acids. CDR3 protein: CSASGPGAKNIQYF. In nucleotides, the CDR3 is TGCAGTGCTAGTGGCCCGGGGGCCAAAAACATTCAGTACTTC.

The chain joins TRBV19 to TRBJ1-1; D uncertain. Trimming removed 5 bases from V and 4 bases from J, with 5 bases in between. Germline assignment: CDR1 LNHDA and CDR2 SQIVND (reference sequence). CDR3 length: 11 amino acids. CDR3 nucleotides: TGTGCCAGTAGTGAGCGCACTGAAGCTTTCTTT. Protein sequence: CASSERTEAFF.

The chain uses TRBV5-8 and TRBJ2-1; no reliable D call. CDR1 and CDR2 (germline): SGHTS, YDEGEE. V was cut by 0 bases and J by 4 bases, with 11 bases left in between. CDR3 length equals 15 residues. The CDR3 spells CASSLVAGTYNEQFF. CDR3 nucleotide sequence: TGTGCCAGCAGCTTGGTGGCAGGAACTTACAATGAGCAGTTCTTC.

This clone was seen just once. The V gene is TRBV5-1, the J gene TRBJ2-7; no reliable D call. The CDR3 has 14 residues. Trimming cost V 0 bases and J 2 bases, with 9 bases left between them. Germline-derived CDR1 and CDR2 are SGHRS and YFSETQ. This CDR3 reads CASSLATAPYEQYF. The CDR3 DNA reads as TGCGCCAGCAGCTTGGCTACAGCACCCTACGAGCAGTACTTC.

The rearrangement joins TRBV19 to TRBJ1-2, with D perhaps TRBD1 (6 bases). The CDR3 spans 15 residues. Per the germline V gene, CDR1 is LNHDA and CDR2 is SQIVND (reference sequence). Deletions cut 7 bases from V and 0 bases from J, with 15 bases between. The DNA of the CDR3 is TGTGCCAGTAATAAGGTGGACAGCGCTAACTATGGCTACACCTTC. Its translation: CASNKVDSANYGYTF.

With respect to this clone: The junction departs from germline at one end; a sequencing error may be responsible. This CDR3 is CAGRQGSYNSPLHF. The DNA of the CDR3 is TGTGCCGGGAGACAGGGTTCCTATAATTCACCCCTCCACTTT. The chain combines TRBV30 with TRBJ1-6, with TRBD1 identical over 7 bases. Germline CDR1 and CDR2: GTSNPN and SVGIG (reference sequence). The CDR3 loop spans 14 amino acids.

For the CDR3, the DNA is TGTGCCAGCTCACCTATCGCCCGGGGAGGTAATTCACCCCTCCACTTT. Protein sequence: CASSPIARGGNSPLHF. The chain has TRBV18 and TRBJ1-6; D gene uncertain. From germline, CDR1 is KGHSH and CDR2 LQKENI. The V end lost 3 bases, the J end lost 6 bases, and 15 bases lay between the germline ends. There are 16 residues in the CDR3.